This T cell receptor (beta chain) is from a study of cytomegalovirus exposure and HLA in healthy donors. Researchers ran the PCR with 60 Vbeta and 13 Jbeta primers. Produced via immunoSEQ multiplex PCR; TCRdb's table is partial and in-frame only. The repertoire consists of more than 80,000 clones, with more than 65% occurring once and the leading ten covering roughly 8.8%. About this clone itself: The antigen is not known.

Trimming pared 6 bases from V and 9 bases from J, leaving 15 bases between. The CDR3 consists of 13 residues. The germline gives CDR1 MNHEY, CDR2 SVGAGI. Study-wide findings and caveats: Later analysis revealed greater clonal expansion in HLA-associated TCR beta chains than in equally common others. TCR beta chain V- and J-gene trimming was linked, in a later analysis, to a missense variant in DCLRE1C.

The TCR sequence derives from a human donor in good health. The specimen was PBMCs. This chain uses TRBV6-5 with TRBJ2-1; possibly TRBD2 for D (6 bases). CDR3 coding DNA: TGTGCCAGCAGCTCCTTGGCGGGGAGTGAGCAGTTCTTC. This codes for CASSSLAGSEQFF.